One sample yielded the 5 T cell receptor beta chains listed below, sequenced in a study of post-analysis software for immune sequencing data. Study-wide results and limits: There were a handful of TRBV segments more frequent in patients than controls, and TRBV5-6, TRBV5-1 and TRBV20-1 were among them.

These receptors' antigens are unknown. Prepared TCR beta cDNA libraries contained unique molecular identifiers. TCRdb re-derived calls from the PCR reads in MiXCR, one entry per CDR3 protein. The sample includes about 500,000 distinct CDR3 sequences, around 40% seen only once; the top ten take 9% to 14%. Sequencing used blood. Receptors were obtained from a girl under 18 with multiple sclerosis.

The gene calls are TRBV11-2 and TRBJ2-3; D is unresolved. The V end lost 1 base, the J end lost 2 bases, and 10 bases lay between the germline ends. Germline V gene data show CDR1 as SGHAT and CDR2 as FQNNGV. The CDR3 covers 15 residues. Written as DNA, the CDR3 is TGTGCCAGCAGCTTAGGGTGGGTGGTCACAGATACGCAGTATTTT. It encodes CASSLGWVVTDTQYF.

The chain recombines TRBV7-9 with TRBJ2-1, with 8 bases that match TRBD2. V lost 5 bases and J lost 9; bases outside the gene matches: 9. The CDR3 extends over 14 amino acids. Germline V gene sequence: CDR1 SEHNR, CDR2 FQNEAQ (reference sequence). The CDR3 DNA is TGTGCCAGCAGCCTGGCGGGACTAGTTGGTGAGCAGTTCTTC. Residues: CASSLAGLVGEQFF.

The V gene is TRBV5-1, the J gene TRBJ2-7; tentative D call: TRBD1 (6 bases). Germline loops: CDR1 SGHRS, CDR2 YFSETQ. This CDR3 spans 16 amino acids. V lost 4 bases and J 1 base, leaving 18 bases between the germline ends. The CDR3 sequence is CASSQGTQGGSYEQYF. CDR3 nucleotide sequence: TGCGCCAGCAGCCAGGGGACGCAAGGGGGTTCCTACGAGCAGTACTTC.

The CDR3 reads CSGRASGRGETQYF. CDR3 bases: TGCAGTGGGAGGGCTAGCGGGAGAGGGGAGACCCAGTACTTC. The chain is built from TRBV20-1 and TRBJ2-5, with 10 bases lining up with TRBD2. V was pared by 7 bases and J by 5 bases, with 10 bases of the junction left unmatched. This CDR3 is built from 14 residues. Germline loops: CDR1 DFQATT, CDR2 SNEGSKA (reference sequence).

J is TRBJ2-5 and V is TRBV24-1; D might be TRBD1 (5 bases). Germline lookup yields CDR1 KGHDR and CDR2 SFDVKD. The CDR3 totals 14 residues. Trimming shortened V by 3 bases and J by 4 bases, and 11 bases separated the two germline ends. The CDR3 is CATSDATRGETQYF. DNA for the CDR3: TGTGCCACCAGTGATGCGACAAGGGGAGAGACCCAGTACTTC.